This T cell receptor beta chain originates from a study of shared clonotypes between healthy human individuals. CDR3 size: 15 residues. Germline CDR1 KGHSH, CDR2 LQKENI. V was shortened by 4 bases and J by 0 bases, with 11 bases between the two germline ends. Only in-frame clones appear in the TCRdb table, and some are missing; sequencing was by immunoSEQ multiplex PCR. The sample lists a few hundred thousand clones, approximately 65% occurring once. The source is a man under 40 in good health. Sequenced sample: memory CD4+ T cells sorted from blood. Subset denoted: CD45RA-negative fraction. V is TRBV18 and J is TRBJ2-3; D might be TRBD1 (5 bases). CDR3 sequence: CASSLRAPSTDTQYF. DNA of the CDR3: TGTGCCAGCTCACTCAGGGCACCAAGCACAGATACGCAGTATTTT.